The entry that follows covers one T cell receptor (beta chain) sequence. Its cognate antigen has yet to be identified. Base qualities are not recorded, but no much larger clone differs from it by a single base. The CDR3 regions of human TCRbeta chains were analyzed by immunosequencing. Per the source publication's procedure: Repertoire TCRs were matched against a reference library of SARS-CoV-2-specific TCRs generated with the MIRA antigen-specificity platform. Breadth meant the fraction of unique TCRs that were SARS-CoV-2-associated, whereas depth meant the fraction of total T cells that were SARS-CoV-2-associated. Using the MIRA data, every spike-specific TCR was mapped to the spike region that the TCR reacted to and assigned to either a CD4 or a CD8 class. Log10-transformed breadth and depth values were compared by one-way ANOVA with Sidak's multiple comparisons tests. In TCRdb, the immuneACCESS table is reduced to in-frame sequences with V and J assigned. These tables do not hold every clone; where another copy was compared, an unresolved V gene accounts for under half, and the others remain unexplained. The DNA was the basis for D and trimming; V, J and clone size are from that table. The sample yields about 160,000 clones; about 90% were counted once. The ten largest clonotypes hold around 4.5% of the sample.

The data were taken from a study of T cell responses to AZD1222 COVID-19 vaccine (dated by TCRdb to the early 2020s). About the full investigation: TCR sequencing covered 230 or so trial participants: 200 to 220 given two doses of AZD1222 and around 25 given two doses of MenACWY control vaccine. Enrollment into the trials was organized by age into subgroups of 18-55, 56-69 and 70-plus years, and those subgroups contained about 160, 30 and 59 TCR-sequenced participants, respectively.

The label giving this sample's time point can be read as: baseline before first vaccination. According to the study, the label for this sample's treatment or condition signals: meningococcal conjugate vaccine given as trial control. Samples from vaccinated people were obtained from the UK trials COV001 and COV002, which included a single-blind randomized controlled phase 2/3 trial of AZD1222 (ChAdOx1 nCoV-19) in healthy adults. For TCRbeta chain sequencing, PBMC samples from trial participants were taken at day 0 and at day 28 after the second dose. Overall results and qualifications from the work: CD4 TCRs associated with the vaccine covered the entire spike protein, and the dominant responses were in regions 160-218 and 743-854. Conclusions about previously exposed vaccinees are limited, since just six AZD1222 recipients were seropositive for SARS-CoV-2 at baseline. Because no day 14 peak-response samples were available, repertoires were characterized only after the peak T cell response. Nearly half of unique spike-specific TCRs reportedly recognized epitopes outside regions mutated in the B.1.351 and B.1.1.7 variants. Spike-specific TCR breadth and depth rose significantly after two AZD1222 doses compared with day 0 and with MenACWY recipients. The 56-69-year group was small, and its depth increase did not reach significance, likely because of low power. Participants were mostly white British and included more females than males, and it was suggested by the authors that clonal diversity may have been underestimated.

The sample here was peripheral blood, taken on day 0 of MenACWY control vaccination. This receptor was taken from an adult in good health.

The CDR3 sequence is CASSHGTGVEQYF. The DNA reads as follows: TGCGCCAGCAGCCACGGGACAGGGGTCGAGCAGTACTTC. The rearrangement combines TRBV4-3 with TRBJ2-7; TRBD1 fits 10 bases in the junction. Germline trimming amounts to 3 bases on V and 6 bases on J, with 2 as the count of junction bases outside the gene matches. CDR1 and CDR2 were assigned from the germline V gene as LGHNA and YSLEER. Measured from the cysteine to the phenylalanine, the CDR3 is 13 residues long. Of all the DNA, just the CDR3 is kept, 39 bases in frame from base 1.